This T cell receptor beta chain was captured in a study of spatial heterogeneity in lung cancer. TCRdb called the 5' RACE reads again in MiXCR, with one record for every CDR3 protein. The sample has fewer than 700 distinct CDR3 sequences, approximately 30% seen once; the top ten hold roughly 15%. This clonotype was found a few times. This beta chain lies outside the target of a library built for alpha chains; its clone size means little. Time point given: sample taken at primary tumor resection. Tumor, nontumor lung or frozen PBMC supplied whole RNA, sequenced without sorting. The V and J ends lost 8 bases and 6 bases, in that order; junction bases with no gene match: 11. The CDR3 extends over 15 amino acids. Germline V gives CDR1 MDHEN, CDR2 SYDVKM.

V and J are TRBV28 and TRBJ2-5; 11 positions match TRBD1. The specimen was PBMCs, collected at surgery. The receptor was derived from a male donor with early-stage non-small cell lung cancer. The CDR3 bases are TGTGCCAGCCGTTGGAGGACAGGGGGCGAGAAGACCCAGTACTTC. The encoded protein is CASRWRTGGEKTQYF.